Listed below are T cell receptor beta chains from one sample, sequenced in a study of cytomegalovirus exposure and HLA in healthy donors. Only in-frame clones appear in the TCRdb table, and some are missing; sequencing was by immunoSEQ multiplex PCR. The sample carries about 200,000 clones, roughly 80% recorded once. The sequenced sample consisted of PBMCs. These receptors all stem from a woman in her thirties in good health and CMV-seropositive. The CDR3 runs from the conserved cysteine through the conserved F or W. A D gene is named only where the DNA matches it firmly. Size is stated for part of the rows, as once, few or many counts, or as a class when the clone is expanded.

clone_size d_call j_call v_call cdr3_nt cdr3_aa
- - TRBJ2-3 TRBV6-1 TGTGCCAGCACCCCGACTAGGGATACGCAGTATTTT CASTPTRDTQYF
- TRBD2 TRBJ2-1 TRBV10-2 TGCGCCAGATCGTCGGGACTAGCGGGAGGGAATGAGCAGTTCTTC CARSSGLAGGNEQFF
few TRBD2 TRBJ2-5 TRBV11-1 TGTGCCAGCAGCGTGAGGTGGTGGCGGGAGGATCAGGAGACCCAGTACTTC CASSVRWWREDQETQYF
- TRBD1 TRBJ1-1 TRBV28 TGTGCCAGCACCCCACCCGGGACAGGGGCAGCTTTCTTT CASTPPGTGAAFF
- - TRBJ1-2 TRBV6-6 TGTGCCAGCAGTTACGGGGAGGACTATGGCTACACCTTC CASSYGEDYGYTF
few - TRBJ2-7 TRBV6-1 TGTGCCAGCAGTCAAGACGGTACGTCCTACGAGCAGTACTTC CASSQDGTSYEQYF
few - TRBJ1-1 TRBV7-3 TGTGCCAGCAGCTTGAGCTGGAACACTGAAGCTTTCTTT CASSLSWNTEAFF
- - TRBJ1-2 TRBV30 TGTGCCTGGAGTTCAGGGAGTGGGGGGGGCCTTGGTATTGGATATGGCTACACCTTC CAWSSGSGGGLGIGYGYTF
- TRBD1 TRBJ2-5 TRBV19 TGTGCCAGTAGTATTCGACAGGGGGTGCGGGAGACCCAGTACTTC CASSIRQGVRETQYF
- - TRBJ1-5 TRBV7-8 TGTGCCAGCAGCTTAGCGGAGGGTCAGCCCCAGCATTTT CASSLAEGQPQHF
- - TRBJ1-1 TRBV5-1 TGCGCCAGCAGCTGGGGACTGACGGCGAACACTGAAGCTTTCTTT CASSWGLTANTEAFF